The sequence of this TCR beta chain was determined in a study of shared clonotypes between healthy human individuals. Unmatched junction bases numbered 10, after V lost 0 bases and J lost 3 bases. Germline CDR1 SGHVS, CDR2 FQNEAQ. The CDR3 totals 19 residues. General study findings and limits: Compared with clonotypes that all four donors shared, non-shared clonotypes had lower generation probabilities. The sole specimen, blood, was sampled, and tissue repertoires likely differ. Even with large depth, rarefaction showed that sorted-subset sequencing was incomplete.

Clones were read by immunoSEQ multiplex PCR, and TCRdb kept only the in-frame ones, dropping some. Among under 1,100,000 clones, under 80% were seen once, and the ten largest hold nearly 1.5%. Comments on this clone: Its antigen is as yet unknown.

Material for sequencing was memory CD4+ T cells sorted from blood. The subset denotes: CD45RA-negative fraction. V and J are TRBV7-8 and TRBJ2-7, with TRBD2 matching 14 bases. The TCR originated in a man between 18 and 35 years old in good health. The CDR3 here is CASSLASGLAGVRFYEQYF. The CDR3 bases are TGTGCCAGCAGCTTAGCATCGGGACTAGCGGGGGTAAGGTTCTACGAGCAGTACTTC.